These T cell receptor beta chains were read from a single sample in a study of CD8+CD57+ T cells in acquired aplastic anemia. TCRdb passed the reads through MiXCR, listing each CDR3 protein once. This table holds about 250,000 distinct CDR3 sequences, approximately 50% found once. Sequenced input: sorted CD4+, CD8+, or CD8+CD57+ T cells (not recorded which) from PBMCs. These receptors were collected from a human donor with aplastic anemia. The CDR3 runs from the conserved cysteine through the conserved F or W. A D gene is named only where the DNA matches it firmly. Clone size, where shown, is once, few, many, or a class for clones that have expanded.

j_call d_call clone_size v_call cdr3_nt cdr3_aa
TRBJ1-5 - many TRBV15 TGTGCCACCAGCAGAGATCGCAATAGCAATCAGCCCCAGCATTTT CATSRDRNSNQPQHF
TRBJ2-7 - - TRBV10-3 TGTGCCATCAGTGCTCCCAGGGAGTACGAGCAGTACTTC CAISAPREYEQYF
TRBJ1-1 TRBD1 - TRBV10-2 TGCGCCAGCAGTGAGTCGACAGGGAAGTTAACTGAAGCTTTCTTT CASSESTGKLTEAFF
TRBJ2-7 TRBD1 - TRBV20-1 TGCAGTGCTGGAGGGACAGGGAACGAGCAGTACTTC CSAGGTGNEQYF
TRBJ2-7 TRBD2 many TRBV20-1 TGCAGTGCTAGAGGGCTAGCGGGTGCCGGGGCCACCTACGAGCAGTACTTC CSARGLAGAGATYEQYF
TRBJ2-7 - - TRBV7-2 TGTGCCAGCAGCTTAGATAGGTCTAGCGCAGGAAGCGAGCAGTACTTC CASSLDRSSAGSEQYF
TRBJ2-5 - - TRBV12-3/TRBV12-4 TGTGCCACCAAAGGCAGGACTTCGGAGACCCAGTACTTC CATKGRTSETQYF
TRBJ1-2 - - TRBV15 TGTGCCACCAGCAGTGACGGTAATGGGGTTGACTATGGCTACACCTTC CATSSDGNGVDYGYTF
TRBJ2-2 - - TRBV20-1 TGCAATGCTAGAGATACCCAGGCGAACGCCGGGGAGCTGTTTTTT CNARDTQANAGELFF
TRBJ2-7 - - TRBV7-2 TGTACCAGCAGAGTGACTAGTGGCGAGCAGTACTTC CTSRVTSGEQYF